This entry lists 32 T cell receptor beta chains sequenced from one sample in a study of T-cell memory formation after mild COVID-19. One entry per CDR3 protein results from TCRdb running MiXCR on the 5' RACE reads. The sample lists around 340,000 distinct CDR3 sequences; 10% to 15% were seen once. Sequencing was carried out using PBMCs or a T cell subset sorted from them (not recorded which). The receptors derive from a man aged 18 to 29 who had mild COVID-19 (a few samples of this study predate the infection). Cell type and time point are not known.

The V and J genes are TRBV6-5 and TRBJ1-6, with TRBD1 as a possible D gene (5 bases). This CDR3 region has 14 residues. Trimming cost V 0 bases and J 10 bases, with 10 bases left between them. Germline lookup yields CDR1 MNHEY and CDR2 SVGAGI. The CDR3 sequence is CASSYSGWGSPLHF. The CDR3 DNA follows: TGTGCCAGCAGTTACTCGGGGTGGGGGTCACCCCTCCACTTT.

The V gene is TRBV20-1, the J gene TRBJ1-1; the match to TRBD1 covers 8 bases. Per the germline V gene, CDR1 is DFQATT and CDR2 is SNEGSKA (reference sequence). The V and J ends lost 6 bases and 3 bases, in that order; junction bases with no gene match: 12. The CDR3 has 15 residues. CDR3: CSAQTLDREDTEAFF. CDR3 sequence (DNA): TGCAGTGCCCAAACACTGGACAGGGAGGACACTGAAGCTTTCTTT.

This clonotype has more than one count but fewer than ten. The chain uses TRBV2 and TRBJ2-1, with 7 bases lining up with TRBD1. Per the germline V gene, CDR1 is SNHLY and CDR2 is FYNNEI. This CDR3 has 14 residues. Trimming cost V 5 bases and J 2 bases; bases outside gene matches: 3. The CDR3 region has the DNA TGTGCCAGCAGTAGGGACAGAGCCTACAATGAGCAGTTCTTC. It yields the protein CASSRDRAYNEQFF.

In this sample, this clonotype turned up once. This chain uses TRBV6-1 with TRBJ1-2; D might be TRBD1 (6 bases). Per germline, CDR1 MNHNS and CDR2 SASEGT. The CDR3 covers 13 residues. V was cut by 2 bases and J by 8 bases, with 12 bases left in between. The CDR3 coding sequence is TGTGCCAGCAGTGAATACGGACAGAGGGGCTACACCTTC. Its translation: CASSEYGQRGYTF.

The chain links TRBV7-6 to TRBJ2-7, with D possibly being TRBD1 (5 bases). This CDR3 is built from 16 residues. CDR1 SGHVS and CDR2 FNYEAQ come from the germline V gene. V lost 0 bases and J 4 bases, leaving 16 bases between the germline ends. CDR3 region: CASSLANGRVTYEQYF. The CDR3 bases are TGTGCCAGCAGCTTAGCGAACGGCAGGGTCACGTACGAGCAGTACTTC.

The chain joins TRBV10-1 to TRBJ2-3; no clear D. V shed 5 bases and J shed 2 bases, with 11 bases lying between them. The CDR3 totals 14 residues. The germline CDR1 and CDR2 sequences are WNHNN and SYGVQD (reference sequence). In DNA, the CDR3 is TGCGCCAGCAGTCCGAACAGTGACACAGATACGCAGTATTTT. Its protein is CASSPNSDTDTQYF.

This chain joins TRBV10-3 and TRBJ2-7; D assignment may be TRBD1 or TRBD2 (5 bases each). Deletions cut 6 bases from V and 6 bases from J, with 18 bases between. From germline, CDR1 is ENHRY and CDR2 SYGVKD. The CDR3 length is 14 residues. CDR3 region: CAIRGTGTTSEQYV. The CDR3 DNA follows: TGTGCCATCAGGGGAACCGGGACGACGAGCGAGCAGTACGTC.

The CDR3, as DNA: TGTGCCAGCAGTGTTGCTCGGGAGTACGAGCAGTACGTC. This codes for CASSVAREYEQYV. The chain is built from TRBV2 and TRBJ2-7; TRBD2 is a possible D gene (6 bases). In germline, CDR1 is SNHLY, CDR2 FYNNEI. The CDR3 has 13 amino acids. The V gene lost 4 bases and the J gene lost 4 bases, with 11 bases spanning the gap.

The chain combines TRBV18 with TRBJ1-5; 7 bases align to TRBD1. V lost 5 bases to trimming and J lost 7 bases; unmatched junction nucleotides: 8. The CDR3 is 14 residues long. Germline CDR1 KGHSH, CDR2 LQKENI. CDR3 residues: CASSETGLRQPQHF. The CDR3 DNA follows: TGTGCCAGCTCAGAGACAGGGCTGCGGCAGCCCCAGCATTTT.

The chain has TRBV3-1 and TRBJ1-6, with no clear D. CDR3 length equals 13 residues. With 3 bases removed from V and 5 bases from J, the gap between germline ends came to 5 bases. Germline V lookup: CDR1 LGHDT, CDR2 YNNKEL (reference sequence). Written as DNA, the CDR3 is TGTGCCAGCAGCCAGGCAAATAATTCACCCCTCCACTTT. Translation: CASSQANNSPLHF.

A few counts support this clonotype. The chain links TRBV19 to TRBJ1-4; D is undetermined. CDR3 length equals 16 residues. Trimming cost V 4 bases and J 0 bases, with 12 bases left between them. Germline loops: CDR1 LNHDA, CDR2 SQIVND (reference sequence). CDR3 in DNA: TGTGCCAGTAGTACCGCCGGACGTGCAACTAATGAAAAACTGTTTTTT. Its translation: CASSTAGRATNEKLFF.

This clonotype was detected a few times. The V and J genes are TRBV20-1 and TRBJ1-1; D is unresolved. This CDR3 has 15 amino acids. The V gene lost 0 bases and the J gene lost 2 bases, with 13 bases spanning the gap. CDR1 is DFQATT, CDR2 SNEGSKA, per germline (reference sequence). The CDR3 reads CSARDTDTANTEAFF. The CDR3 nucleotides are TGCAGTGCTAGAGATACCGACACGGCTAACACTGAAGCTTTCTTT.

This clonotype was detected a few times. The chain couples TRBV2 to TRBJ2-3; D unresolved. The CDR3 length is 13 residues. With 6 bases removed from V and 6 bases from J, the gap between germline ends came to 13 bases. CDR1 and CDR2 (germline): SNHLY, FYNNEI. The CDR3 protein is CASRETQVDTQYF. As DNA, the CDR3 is TGTGCCAGCAGAGAAACCCAAGTGGATACGCAGTATTTT. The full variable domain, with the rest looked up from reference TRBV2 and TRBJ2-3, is EPEVTQTPSHQVTQMGQEVILRCVPISNHLYFYWYRQILGQKVEFLVSFYNNEISEKSEIFDDQFSVERPDGSNFTLKIRSTKLEDSAMYFCASRETQVDTQYFGPGTRLTVL.

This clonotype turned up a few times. CDR3 residues: CASSLGLAFEQFF. The CDR3, as DNA: TGCGCCAGCAGCTTGGGACTAGCGTTCGAGCAGTTCTTC. The chain employs TRBV5-1 and TRBJ2-1, with 8 bases aligning to TRBD2. Per the germline V gene, CDR1 is SGHRS and CDR2 is YFSETQ. The ends lost 0 bases at V and 10 bases at J; junction bases unmatched: 3. The CDR3 is 13 amino acids.

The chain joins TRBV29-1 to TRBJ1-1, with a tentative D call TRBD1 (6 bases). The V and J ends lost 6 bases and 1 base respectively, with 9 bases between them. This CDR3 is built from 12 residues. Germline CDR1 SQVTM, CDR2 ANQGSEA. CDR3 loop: CSVWGQNTEAFF. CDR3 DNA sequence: TGCAGCGTGTGGGGACAGAACACTGAAGCTTTCTTT.

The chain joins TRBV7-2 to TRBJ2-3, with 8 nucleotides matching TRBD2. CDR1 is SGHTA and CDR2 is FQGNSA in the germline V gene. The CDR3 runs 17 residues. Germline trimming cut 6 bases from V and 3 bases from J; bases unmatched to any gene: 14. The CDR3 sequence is CASRPAGAGGITDTQYF. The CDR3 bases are TGTGCCAGCAGACCAGCGGGGGCGGGGGGTATAACAGATACGCAGTATTTT.

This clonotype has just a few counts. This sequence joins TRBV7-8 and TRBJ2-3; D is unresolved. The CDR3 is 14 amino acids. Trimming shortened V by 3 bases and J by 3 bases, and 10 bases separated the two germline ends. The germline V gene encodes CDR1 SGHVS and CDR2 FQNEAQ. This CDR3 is CASSLGRTTDTQYF. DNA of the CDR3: TGTGCCAGCAGCTTGGGCAGAACTACAGATACGCAGTATTTT. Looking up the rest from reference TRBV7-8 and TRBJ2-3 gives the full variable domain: GAGVSQSPRYKVAKRGQDVALRCDPISGHVSLFWYQQALGQGPEFLTYFQNEAQLDKSGLPSDRFFAERPEGSVSTLKIQRTQQEDSAVYLCASSLGRTTDTQYFGPGTRLTVL.

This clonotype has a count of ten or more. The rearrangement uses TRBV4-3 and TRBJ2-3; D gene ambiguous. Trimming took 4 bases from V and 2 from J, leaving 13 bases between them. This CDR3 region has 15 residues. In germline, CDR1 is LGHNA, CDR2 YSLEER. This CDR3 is CASSPSWGNTDTQYF. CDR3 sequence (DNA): TGCGCCAGCAGCCCGTCTTGGGGAAACACAGATACGCAGTATTTT.

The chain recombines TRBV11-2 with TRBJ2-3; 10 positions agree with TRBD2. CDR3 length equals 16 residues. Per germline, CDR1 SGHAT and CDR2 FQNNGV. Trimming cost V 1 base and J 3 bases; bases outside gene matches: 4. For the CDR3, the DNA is TGTGCCAGCAGCTTAGGCGAGCGGGGGGGAACAGATACGCAGTATTTT. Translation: CASSLGERGGTDTQYF.

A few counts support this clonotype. The CDR3 region has the DNA TGTGCCAGCAAAGGGGGGGTCGGTGAGACCCAGTACTTC. Translating gives CASKGGVGETQYF. V is TRBV7-2 and J is TRBJ2-5; D may be TRBD2 (7 bases). Deletions cut 7 bases from V and 5 bases from J, with 14 bases between. Per the germline V gene, CDR1 is SGHTA and CDR2 is FQGNSA. The CDR3 sequence is 13 residues long.

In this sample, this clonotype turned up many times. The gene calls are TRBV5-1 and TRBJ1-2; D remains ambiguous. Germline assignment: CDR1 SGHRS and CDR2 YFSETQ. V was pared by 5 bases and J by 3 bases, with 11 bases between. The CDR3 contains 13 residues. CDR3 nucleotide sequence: TGCGCCAGCAGGCAGAATTATGACTATGGCTACACCTTC. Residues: CASRQNYDYGYTF.

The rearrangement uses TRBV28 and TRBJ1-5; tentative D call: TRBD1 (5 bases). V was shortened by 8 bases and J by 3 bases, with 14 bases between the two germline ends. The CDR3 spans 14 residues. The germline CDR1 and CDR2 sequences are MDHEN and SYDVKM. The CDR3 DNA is TGTGCCAGCCACGAAGGGGCCTACAATCAGCCCCAGCATTTT. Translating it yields CASHEGAYNQPQHF.

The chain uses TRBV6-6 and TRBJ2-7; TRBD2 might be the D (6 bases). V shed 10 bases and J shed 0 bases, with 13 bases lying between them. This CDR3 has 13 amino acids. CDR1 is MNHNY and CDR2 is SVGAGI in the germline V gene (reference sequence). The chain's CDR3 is CATFGGSSYEQYF. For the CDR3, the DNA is TGTGCCACTTTTGGAGGGTCCTCCTACGAGCAGTACTTC.

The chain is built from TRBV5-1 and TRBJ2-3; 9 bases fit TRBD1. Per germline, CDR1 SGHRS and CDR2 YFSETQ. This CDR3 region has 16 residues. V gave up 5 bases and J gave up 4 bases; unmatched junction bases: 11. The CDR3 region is CASRMGYRGPPDTQYF. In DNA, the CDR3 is TGCGCCAGCAGGATGGGATACAGGGGGCCGCCAGATACGCAGTATTTT.

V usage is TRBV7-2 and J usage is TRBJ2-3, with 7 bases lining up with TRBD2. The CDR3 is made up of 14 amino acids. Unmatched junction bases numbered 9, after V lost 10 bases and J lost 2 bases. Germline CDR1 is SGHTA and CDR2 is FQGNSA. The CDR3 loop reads CAMAIGGYTDTQYF. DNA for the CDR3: TGTGCCATGGCTATCGGGGGGTACACAGATACGCAGTATTTT.

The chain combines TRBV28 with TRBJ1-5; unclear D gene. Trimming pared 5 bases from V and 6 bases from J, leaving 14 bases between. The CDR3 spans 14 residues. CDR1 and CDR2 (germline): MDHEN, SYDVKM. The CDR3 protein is CASSRLGTSQPQHF. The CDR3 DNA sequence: TGTGCCAGCAGTCGCCTGGGAACTAGTCAGCCCCAGCATTTT.

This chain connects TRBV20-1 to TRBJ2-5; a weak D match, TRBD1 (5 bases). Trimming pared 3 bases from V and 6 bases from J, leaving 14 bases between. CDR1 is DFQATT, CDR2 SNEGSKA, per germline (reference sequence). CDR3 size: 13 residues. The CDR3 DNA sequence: TGCAGTGCTAGTCATCAGGGATTCAAGACCCAGTACTTC. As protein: CSASHQGFKTQYF.

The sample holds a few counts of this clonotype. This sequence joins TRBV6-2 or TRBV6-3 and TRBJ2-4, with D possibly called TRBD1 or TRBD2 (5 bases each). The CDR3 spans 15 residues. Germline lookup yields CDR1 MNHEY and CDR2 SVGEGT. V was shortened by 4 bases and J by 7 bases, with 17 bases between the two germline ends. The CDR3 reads CASSFNRAEGNIQYF. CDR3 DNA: TGTGCCAGCAGTTTCAATCGGGCAGAGGGGAACATTCAGTACTTC.

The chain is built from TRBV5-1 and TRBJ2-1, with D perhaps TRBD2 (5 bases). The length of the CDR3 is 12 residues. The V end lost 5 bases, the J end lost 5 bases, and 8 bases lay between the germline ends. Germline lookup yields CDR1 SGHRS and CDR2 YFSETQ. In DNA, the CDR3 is TGCGCCAGCAGGCGAGGGAACAATGAGCAGTTCTTC. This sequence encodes CASRRGNNEQFF.

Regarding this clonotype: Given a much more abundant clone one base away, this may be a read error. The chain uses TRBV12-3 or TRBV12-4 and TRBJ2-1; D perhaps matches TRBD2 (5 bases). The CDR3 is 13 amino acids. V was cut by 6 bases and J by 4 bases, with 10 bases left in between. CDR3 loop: CASRVGDYNEQFF. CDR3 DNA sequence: TGTGCCAGCAGGGTCGGGGATTACAATGAGCAGTTCTTC.

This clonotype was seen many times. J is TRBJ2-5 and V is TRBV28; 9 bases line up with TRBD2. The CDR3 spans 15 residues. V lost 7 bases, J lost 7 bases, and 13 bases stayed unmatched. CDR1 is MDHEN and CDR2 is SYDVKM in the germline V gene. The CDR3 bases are TGTGCCAGCATGGCGGGGGGGAGGCTTATTGCGACCCAGTACTTC. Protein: CASMAGGRLIATQYF.

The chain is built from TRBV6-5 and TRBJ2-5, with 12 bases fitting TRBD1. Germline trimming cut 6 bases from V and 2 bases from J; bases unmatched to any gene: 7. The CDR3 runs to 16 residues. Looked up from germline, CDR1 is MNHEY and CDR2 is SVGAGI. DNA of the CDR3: TGTGCCAGCAGCCGGGACAGGGGGCCTCGGCAAGAGACCCAGTACTTC. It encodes CASSRDRGPRQETQYF.